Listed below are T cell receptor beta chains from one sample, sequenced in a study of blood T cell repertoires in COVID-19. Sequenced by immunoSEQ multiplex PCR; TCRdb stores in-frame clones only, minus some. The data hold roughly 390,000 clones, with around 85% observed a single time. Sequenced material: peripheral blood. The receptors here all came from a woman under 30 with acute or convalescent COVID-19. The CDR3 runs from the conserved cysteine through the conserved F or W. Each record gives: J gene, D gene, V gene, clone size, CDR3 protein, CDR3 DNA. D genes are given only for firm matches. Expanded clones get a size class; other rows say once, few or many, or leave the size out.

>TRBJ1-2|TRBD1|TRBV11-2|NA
CASSLDRANYGYTF
TGTGCCAGCAGCTTGGACAGGGCGAACTATGGCTACACCTTC
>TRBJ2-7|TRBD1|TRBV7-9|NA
CASSLQGYEQYF
TGTGCCAGCAGCCTACAGGGGTACGAGCAGTACTTC
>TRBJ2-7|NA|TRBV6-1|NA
CASSEALSMQYEQYF
TGTGCCAGCAGTGAAGCGCTTTCTATGCAATACGAGCAGTACTTC
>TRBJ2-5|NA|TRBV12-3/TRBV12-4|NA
CASSWNSQETQYF
TGTGCCAGCAGTTGGAACAGTCAAGAGACCCAGTACTTC
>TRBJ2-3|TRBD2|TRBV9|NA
CASSVGLAGYVDTQYF
TGTGCCAGCAGCGTAGGACTAGCGGGGTACGTAGATACGCAGTATTTT
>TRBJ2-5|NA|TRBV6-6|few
CASSRETQYF
TGTGCCAGCTCGAGGGAGACCCAGTACTTC
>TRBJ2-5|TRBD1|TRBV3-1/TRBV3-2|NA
CASSLRQGRETQYF
TGTGCCAGCAGCCTTCGACAGGGGAGAGAGACCCAGTACTTC
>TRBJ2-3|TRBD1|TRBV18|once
CASSPKGTGGTDTQYF
TGTGCCAGCTCACCTAAGGGGACAGGGGGCACAGATACGCAGTATTTT
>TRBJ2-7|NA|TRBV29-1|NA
CSVAPQGATSYEQYF
TGCAGCGTTGCTCCCCAGGGCGCTACGTCCTACGAGCAGTACTTC
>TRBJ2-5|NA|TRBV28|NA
CASSLGDSQETQYF
TGTGCCAGCAGCCTCGGGGACTCTCAAGAGACCCAGTACTTC
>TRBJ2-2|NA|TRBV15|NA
CATSRGGRTRNTGELFF
TGTGCCACCAGCAGGGGGGGTAGAACGCGGAACACCGGGGAGCTGTTTTTT
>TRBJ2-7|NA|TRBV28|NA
CASSFQGGPIIKQYF
TGTGCCAGCAGTTTTCAGGGTGGGCCCATTATAAAGCAGTACTTC
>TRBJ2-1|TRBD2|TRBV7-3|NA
CASSLGLAANNEQFF
TGTGCCAGCAGCTTAGGTCTAGCGGCCAACAATGAGCAGTTCTTC
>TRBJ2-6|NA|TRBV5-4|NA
CASRRAGTFISGANVLTF
TGTGCCAGCAGGCGGGCCGGGACTTTTATCTCTGGGGCCAACGTCCTGACTTTC